This TCR beta chain was captured by sequencing in a study of shared clonotypes between healthy human individuals. The data were produced by immunoSEQ multiplex PCR, yet TCRdb's version contains in-frame clones alone and is incomplete. The sample lists about 2.2 million clones; 85% to 95% were seen once. The naive CD8 subset, CD45RO-negative cells positively selected for CCR7, excluded terminally differentiated effector memory CD45RA+ cells. CDR1 LNHNV and CDR2 YYDKDF come from the germline V gene (reference sequence). The CDR3 sequence is 14 residues long. The V gene lost 0 bases and the J gene lost 5 bases, with 8 bases spanning the gap.

The rearrangement uses TRBV15 and TRBJ2-4; no firm D call. Sequenced: naive CD8+ T cells from PBMCs. The receptor was derived from a man in his late teens or twenties in good health. Some clones in this sample may be carry-over from other donors' samples. The CDR3, as DNA: TGTGCCACCAGCAGAGATCGGGCAGAAAACATTCAGTACTTC. The encoded protein is CATSRDRAENIQYF.